A single sample gave rise to the 18 T cell receptor beta chains below, sequenced in a study of blood T cells in healthy people across ages. The use of a sample-barcoded 5' primer and a J-beta primer mix characterized a second PCR of about 6 to 11 cycles. A single record per CDR3 protein comes from TCRdb applying MiXCR to the 5' RACE reads. This table has 750,000 to 950,000 distinct CDR3 sequences, roughly 26% appearing once. Another study also made use of these data, one on T cells of mothers and their children.

The sequenced sample was blood. Receptor source: a boy between 10 and 17 years old in good health.

The chain is built from TRBV29-1 and TRBJ1-2; D is perhaps TRBD1 (6 bases). V was clipped by 6 bases and J by 7 bases, with 18 bases between them. The CDR3 is 13 residues long. Germline CDR1 reads SQVTM; CDR2 reads ANQGSEA. CDR3 region: CSVHHRVIGGYTF. The DNA for the CDR3 is TGCAGCGTACATCACAGGGTGATTGGTGGCTACACCTTC. The whole variable domain, remainder taken from reference TRBV29-1 and TRBJ1-2, is SAVISQKPSRDICQRGTSLTIQCQVDSQVTMMFWYRQQPGQSLTLIATANQGSEATYESGFVIDKFPISRPNLTFSTLTVSNMSPEDSSIYLCSVHHRVIGGYTFGSGTRLTVV.

The chain couples TRBV4-1 to TRBJ2-7; tentative D call: TRBD1 (7 bases). Germline CDR1 reads MGHRA; CDR2 reads YSYEKL. Trimming removed 7 bases from V and 2 bases from J, with 15 bases in between. This CDR3 contains 14 residues. The CDR3 coding sequence is TGCGCCAGCACCCAGGGGGGACCCACCTACGAGCAGTACTTC. Translating it yields CASTQGGPTYEQYF.

This clonotype was observed a handful of times. This chain connects TRBV11-2 to TRBJ1-6, with 8 bases aligning to TRBD1. V gave up 5 bases and J gave up 6 bases; unmatched junction bases: 6. The V gene's germline CDR1 is SGHAT and CDR2 FQNNGV. This CDR3 spans 15 amino acids. CDR3 in DNA: TGTGCCAGCAGCACCCGGGACAGGTTTAATTCACCCCTCCACTTT. Its translation is CASSTRDRFNSPLHF.

Turning to this clonotype: Compared with germline, one end of the junction differs, possibly owing to a read error. The chain is built from TRBV12-3 or TRBV12-4 and TRBJ1-4; TRBD1 might be the D (5 bases). The CDR3 totals 16 residues. CDR3 protein: CASSSTATATSEKLFF. The CDR3 DNA reads TGTGCCAGCAGCTCGACAGCGACTGCAACTAGTGAAAAACTGTTTTTT.

The chain employs TRBV6-5 and TRBJ1-2; D call uncertain. Germline values: CDR1 MNHEY, CDR2 SVGAGI. With 7 bases removed from V and 0 bases from J, the gap between germline ends came to 9 bases. This CDR3 region has 13 residues. Here the CDR3 DNA reads TGTGCCAGCACTCGATCTTCTAACTATGGCTACACCTTC. Encoded protein: CASTRSSNYGYTF.

As to this clonotype: A clone one base away is much larger, so this may be a read error. No conserved phenylalanine or tryptophan is present at the end of the CDR3, so a read error is the likely explanation. The rearrangement joins TRBV6-6 to TRBJ2-5; unclear D gene. CDR1 and CDR2 (germline): MNHNY, SVGAGI (reference sequence). There are 11 residues in the CDR3. Trimming took 1 base from V and 4 from J, leaving 1 base between them. The CDR3 DNA sequence: TGTGCCAGCAGTTACTTAGAGACCCAGTACCTC. Its protein is CASSYLETQYL.

This clonotype turned up a few times. This chain links TRBV27 with TRBJ2-1; 14 bases line up with TRBD2. The germline V gene has CDR1 MNHEY and CDR2 SMNVEV (reference sequence). The CDR3 loop spans 17 amino acids. The junction had 9 bases not matched to a gene; V was cut back by 6 bases and J by 5 bases. The CDR3 DNA reads as TGTGCCAGCAGCTTAACCGGGACTAGCGGGGGACACAATGAGCAGTTCTTC. This translates into CASSLTGTSGGHNEQFF.

The table lists this clonotype with a few counts. The chain has TRBV6-5 and TRBJ2-7, with 12 bases identical to TRBD2. The CDR3 is made up of 13 amino acids. Losses at the gene ends were 4 bases for V and 7 bases for J; bases not matched to a gene: 2. CDR1 and CDR2 from the germline V gene are MNHEY and SVGAGI. The CDR3 DNA reads TGTGCCAGCAGTTCGGGGACTAGCGGGGAGCAGTACTTC. Its protein product is CASSSGTSGEQYF.

This clonotype was found a few times. The chain is built from TRBV6-2 or TRBV6-3 and TRBJ2-5; TRBD1 might be the D (5 bases). The CDR3 consists of 14 residues. Trimming removed 2 bases from V and 11 bases from J, with 18 bases in between. Germline CDR1 MNHEY, CDR2 SVGEGT. The CDR3 region is CASSYGAGIGEQYF. In DNA form, the CDR3 reads TGTGCCAGCAGTTACGGGGCAGGGATTGGAGAGCAGTACTTC.

The chain uses TRBV5-1 and TRBJ1-6; D call uncertain. Germline V CDR1 and CDR2: SGHRS, YFSETQ. Trimming removed 4 bases from V and 0 bases from J, with 5 bases in between. The CDR3 has 14 amino acids. CDR3 protein: CASSISSYNSPLHF. As DNA, the CDR3 is TGCGCCAGCAGCATAAGCTCCTATAATTCACCCCTCCACTTT.

The rearrangement links TRBV10-3 to TRBJ2-5; tentatively, D is TRBD2 (5 bases). The germline CDR1 and CDR2 sequences are ENHRY and SYGVKD. The CDR3 length is 13 residues. V dropped 2 bases and J dropped 4 bases, with 8 bases sitting between them. CDR3 amino acids: CAISEPEGETQYF. The DNA for the CDR3 is TGTGCCATCAGTGAGCCCGAGGGAGAGACCCAGTACTTC.

The table lists this clonotype with a few counts. This chain joins TRBV7-9 and TRBJ2-2, with unresolved D. This CDR3 has 12 amino acids. Germline V gives CDR1 SEHNR, CDR2 FQNEAQ (reference sequence). V dropped 4 bases and J dropped 6 bases, with 6 bases sitting between them. The CDR3 DNA sequence: TGTGCCAGCAGCTACTCTCCCGGGGAGCTGTTTTTT. Translation: CASSYSPGELFF.

The chain couples TRBV6-1 to TRBJ1-5; maybe TRBD1 (5 bases). This CDR3 has 16 residues. V lost 3 bases and J 0 bases, leaving 12 bases between the germline ends. The germline V gene encodes CDR1 MNHNS and CDR2 SASEGT. The CDR3 region is CASSDYGGSSNQPQHF. The CDR3 nucleotides are TGTGCCAGCAGTGATTACGGGGGGAGTAGCAATCAGCCCCAGCATTTT.

This clonotype was counted at least ten times. This chain joins TRBV30 and TRBJ1-2; D is possibly TRBD1 (5 bases). The CDR3 runs to 15 residues. The germline V and J ends were trimmed by 0 bases and 6 bases, with 17 bases remaining between them. Germline CDR1 GTSNPN, CDR2 SVGIG (reference sequence). The CDR3 bases are TGTGCCTGGAGTGTTAGGCAGACAGACCGACATGGCTACACCTTC. Translating it yields CAWSVRQTDRHGYTF.

The V and J genes are TRBV18 and TRBJ2-7; D may be TRBD1 or TRBD2 (5 bases each). The CDR3 is 13 residues long. Germline CDR1 reads KGHSH; CDR2 reads LQKENI. The V and J ends lost 5 bases and 4 bases respectively, with 12 bases between them. DNA for the CDR3: TGTGCCAGCTCAGTGCCGGGGCAGTACGAGCAGTACTTC. Translated, it gives CASSVPGQYEQYF.

This clonotype was picked up a small number of times. The V gene is TRBV7-9, the J gene TRBJ2-1, with TRBD2 identical over 7 bases. With 5 bases clipped from V and 5 bases from J, the junction kept 15 bases outside the gene matches. Germline CDR1 is SEHNR and CDR2 is FQNEAQ (reference sequence). The CDR3 length is 17 residues. In DNA form, the CDR3 reads TGTGCCAGCAGCCGCGGGGGAGCGGGCGGAAACCACAATGAGCAGTTCTTC. Amino acids: CASSRGGAGGNHNEQFF.

This clonotype was counted between two and nine times. The chain joins TRBV29-1 to TRBJ1-4, with D uncertain. The CDR3 sequence is 13 residues long. V lost 2 bases and J lost 8, with 12 bases in between. Germline CDR1 SQVTM, CDR2 ANQGSEA. CDR3 sequence: CSVESPGGEKLFF. The CDR3 DNA sequence: TGCAGCGTTGAATCCCCCGGCGGGGAAAAACTGTTTTTT.

This clonotype showed up just a few times. This sequence joins TRBV6-1 and TRBJ1-2; 9 positions match TRBD1. The CDR3 runs to 14 residues. V dropped 5 bases and J dropped 4; count of bases not matched to a gene: 5. Germline V lookup: CDR1 MNHNS, CDR2 SASEGT. CDR3 coding DNA: TGTGCCAGCAGTTCCGGGACAGGGACCTATGGCTACACCTTC. This sequence encodes CASSSGTGTYGYTF.